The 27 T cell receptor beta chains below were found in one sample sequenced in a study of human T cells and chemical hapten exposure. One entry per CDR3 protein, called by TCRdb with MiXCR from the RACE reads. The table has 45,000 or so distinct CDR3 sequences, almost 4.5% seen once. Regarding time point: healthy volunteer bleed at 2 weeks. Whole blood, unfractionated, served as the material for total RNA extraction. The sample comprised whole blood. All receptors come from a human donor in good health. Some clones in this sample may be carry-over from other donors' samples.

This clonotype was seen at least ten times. In DNA, the CDR3 is TGCAGCGTTGAAGTCCGGGATACTTCAGATACGCAGTATTTT. This gives the protein CSVEVRDTSDTQYF. The chain recombines TRBV29-1 with TRBJ2-3, with D perhaps TRBD2 (5 bases). Germline CDR1 is SQVTM and CDR2 is ANQGSEA. Between the trimmed V and J ends, which lost 1 base and 4 bases, there was a span of 12 bases. The CDR3 contains 14 residues.

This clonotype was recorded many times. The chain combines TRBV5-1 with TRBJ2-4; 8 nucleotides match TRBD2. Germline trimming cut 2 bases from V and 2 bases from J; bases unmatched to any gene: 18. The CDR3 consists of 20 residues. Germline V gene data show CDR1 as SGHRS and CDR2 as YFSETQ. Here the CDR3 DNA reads TGCGCCAGCAGCTTCTCGATAGCGGGGACGATGAGGGGTACCAAAAACATTCAGTACTTC. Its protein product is CASSFSIAGTMRGTKNIQYF.

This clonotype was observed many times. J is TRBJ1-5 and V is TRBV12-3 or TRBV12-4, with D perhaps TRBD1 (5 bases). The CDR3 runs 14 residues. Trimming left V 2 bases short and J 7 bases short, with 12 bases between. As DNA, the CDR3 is TGTGCCAGCAGTTTAACGTCAGGGTGGCAGCCCCAGCATTTT. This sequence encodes CASSLTSGWQPQHF.

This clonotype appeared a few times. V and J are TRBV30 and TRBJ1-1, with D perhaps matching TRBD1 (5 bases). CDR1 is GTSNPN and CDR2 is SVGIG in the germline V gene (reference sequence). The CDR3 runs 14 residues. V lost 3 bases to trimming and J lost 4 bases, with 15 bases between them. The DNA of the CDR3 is TGTGCCTGGAGGTCGCACCTGAGGGGCACTGAAGCTTTCTTT. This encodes CAWRSHLRGTEAFF.

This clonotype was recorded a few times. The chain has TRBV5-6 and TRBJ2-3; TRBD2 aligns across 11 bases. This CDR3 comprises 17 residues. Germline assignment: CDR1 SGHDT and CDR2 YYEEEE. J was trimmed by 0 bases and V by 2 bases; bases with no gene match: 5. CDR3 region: CASSLRLAGPSTDTQYF. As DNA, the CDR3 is TGTGCCAGCAGCTTACGACTAGCGGGACCGAGCACAGATACGCAGTATTTT.

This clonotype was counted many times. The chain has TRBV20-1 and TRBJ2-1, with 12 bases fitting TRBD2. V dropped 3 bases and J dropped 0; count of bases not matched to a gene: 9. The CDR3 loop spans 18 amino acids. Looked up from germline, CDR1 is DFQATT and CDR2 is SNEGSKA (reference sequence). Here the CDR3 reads CSASILAGGLSSYNEQFF. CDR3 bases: TGCAGTGCTAGCATACTAGCGGGAGGACTAAGCTCCTACAATGAGCAGTTCTTC.

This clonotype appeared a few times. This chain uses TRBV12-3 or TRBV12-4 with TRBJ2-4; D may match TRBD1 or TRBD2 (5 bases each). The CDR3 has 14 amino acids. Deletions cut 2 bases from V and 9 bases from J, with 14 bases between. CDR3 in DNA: TGTGCCAGCAGTTTATCGAGGGGATCCAGCATTCAGTACTTC. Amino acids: CASSLSRGSSIQYF.

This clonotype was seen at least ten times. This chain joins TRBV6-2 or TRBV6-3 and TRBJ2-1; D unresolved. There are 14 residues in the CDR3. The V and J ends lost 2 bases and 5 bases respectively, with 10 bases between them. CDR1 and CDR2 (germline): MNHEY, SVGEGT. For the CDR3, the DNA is TGTGCCAGCAGTTACAGGGCTAGAAACAATGAGCAGTTCTTC. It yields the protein CASSYRARNNEQFF.

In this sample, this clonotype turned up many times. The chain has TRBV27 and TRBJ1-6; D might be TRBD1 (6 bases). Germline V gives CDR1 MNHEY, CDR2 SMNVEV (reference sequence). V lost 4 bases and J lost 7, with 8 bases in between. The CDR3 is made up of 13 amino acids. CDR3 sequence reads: CASSSDRNSPLHF. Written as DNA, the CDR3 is TGTGCCAGCAGTTCGGACAGAAATTCACCCCTCCACTTT.

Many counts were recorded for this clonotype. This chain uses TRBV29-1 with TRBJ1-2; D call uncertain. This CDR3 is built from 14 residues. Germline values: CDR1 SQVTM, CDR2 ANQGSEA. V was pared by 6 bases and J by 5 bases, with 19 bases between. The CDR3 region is CSVPTPGRSYGYTF. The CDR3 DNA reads TGCAGCGTCCCAACCCCCGGACGGAGTTATGGCTACACCTTC.

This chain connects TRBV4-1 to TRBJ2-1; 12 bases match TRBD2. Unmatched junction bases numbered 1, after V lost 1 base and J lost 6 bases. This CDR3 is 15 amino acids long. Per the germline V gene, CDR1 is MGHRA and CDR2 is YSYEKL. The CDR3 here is CASSQGLAGANEQFF. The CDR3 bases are TGCGCCAGCAGCCAAGGACTAGCGGGAGCCAATGAGCAGTTCTTC.

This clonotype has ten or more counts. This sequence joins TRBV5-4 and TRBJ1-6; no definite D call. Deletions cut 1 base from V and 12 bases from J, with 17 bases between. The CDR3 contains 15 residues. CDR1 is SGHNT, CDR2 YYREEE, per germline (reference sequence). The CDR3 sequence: CASSLQRAGAQPLHF. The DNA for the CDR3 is TGTGCCAGCAGCTTGCAAAGGGCAGGAGCGCAACCCCTCCACTTT.

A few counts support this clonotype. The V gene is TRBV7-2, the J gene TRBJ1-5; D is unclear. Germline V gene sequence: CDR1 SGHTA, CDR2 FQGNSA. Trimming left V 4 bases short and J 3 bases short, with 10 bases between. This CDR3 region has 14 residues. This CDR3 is CASSSYGDNQPQHF. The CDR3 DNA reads TGTGCCAGCAGCTCCTACGGGGACAATCAGCCCCAGCATTTT.

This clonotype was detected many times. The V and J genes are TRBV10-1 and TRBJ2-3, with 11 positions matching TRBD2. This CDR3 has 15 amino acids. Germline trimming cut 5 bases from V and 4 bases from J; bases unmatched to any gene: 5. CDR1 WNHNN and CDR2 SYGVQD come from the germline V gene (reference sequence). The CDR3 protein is CASSPGLAGADTQYF. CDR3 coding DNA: TGCGCCAGCAGTCCAGGACTAGCGGGCGCAGATACGCAGTATTTT.

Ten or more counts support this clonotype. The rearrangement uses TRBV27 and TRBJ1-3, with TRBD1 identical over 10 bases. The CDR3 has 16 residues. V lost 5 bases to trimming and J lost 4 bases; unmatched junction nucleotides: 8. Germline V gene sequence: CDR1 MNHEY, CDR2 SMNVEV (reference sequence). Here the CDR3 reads CASSHRQGAHGNTIYF. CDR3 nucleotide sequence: TGTGCCAGCAGTCACCGACAGGGGGCCCACGGAAACACCATATATTTT.

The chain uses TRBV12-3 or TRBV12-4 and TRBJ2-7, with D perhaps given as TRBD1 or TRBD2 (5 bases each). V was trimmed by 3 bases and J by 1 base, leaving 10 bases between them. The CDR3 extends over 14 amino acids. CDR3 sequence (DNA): TGTGCCAGCAGTTTTGGGGGAATGTCCTACGAGCAGTACTTC. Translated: CASSFGGMSYEQYF.

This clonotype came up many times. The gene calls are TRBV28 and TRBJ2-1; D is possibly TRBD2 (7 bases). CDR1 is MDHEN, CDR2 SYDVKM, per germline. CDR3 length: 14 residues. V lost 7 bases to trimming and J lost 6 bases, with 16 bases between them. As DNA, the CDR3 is TGTGCCAGCACTTGGGGGGGGCCGAGCAATGAGCAGTTCTTC. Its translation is CASTWGGPSNEQFF.

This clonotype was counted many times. This CDR3 reads CASSLRSSSYNEQFF. The CDR3 DNA follows: TGTGCCAGCAGCTTGAGGAGCAGCTCCTACAATGAGCAGTTCTTC. The chain couples TRBV5-6 to TRBJ2-1; D is uncertain. Germline V gives CDR1 SGHDT, CDR2 YYEEEE. Trimming removed 1 base from V and 0 bases from J, with 8 bases in between. The CDR3 is made up of 15 amino acids.

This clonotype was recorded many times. The CDR3 sequence: CASSLDASGRADTQYF. Here the CDR3 DNA reads TGCGCCAGCAGCTTGGACGCTAGCGGGAGGGCAGATACGCAGTATTTT. The chain combines TRBV5-1 with TRBJ2-3; 12 nucleotides line up with TRBD2. Germline loops: CDR1 SGHRS, CDR2 YFSETQ. The V segment lost 0 bases and the J segment 4 bases; nucleotides outside the gene matches: 3. The CDR3 length is 16 residues.

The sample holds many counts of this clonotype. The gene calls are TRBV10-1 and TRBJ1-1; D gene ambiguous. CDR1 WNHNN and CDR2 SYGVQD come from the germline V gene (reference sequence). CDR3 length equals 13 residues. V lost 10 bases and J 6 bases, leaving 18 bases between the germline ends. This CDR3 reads CATAGPHDSEAFF. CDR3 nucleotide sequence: TGCGCCACGGCCGGGCCGCACGATTCTGAAGCTTTCTTT.

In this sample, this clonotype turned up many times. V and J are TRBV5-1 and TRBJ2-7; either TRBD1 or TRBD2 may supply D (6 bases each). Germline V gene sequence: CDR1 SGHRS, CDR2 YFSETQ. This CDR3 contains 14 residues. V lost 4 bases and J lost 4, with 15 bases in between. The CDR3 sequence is CASSPDPGAYEQYF. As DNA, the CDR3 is TGCGCCAGCAGCCCGGACCCGGGGGCATACGAGCAGTACTTC.

DNA for the CDR3: TGTGCCAGCAGTGTCGGTGACAGGGGGCGGATTATAACGCAGTATTTT. Residues: CASSVGDRGRIITQYF. This chain links TRBV6-1 with TRBJ2-3, with 10 bases identical to TRBD1. Trimming cost V 4 bases and J 9 bases; bases outside gene matches: 13. This CDR3 is built from 16 residues. The germline CDR1 and CDR2 sequences are MNHNS and SASEGT.

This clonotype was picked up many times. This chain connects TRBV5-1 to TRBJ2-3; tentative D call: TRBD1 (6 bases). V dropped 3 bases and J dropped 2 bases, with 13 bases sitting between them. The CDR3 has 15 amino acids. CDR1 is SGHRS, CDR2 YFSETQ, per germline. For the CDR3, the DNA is TGCGCCAGCAGCTCTGCTGGGACAAACACAGATACGCAGTATTTT. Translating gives CASSSAGTNTDTQYF.

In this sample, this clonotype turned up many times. CDR3 loop: CASSYGVSGRVSYEQYF. For the CDR3, the DNA is TGTGCCAGCAGTTACGGGGTTAGCGGGAGGGTGAGCTACGAGCAGTACTTC. The chain combines TRBV6-5 with TRBJ2-7, with 11 bases aligning to TRBD2. With V trimmed by 2 bases and J by 3 bases, 9 bases remained unmatched. The CDR3 length is 17 residues. CDR1 MNHEY and CDR2 SVGAGI come from the germline V gene.

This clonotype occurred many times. The CDR3: CASSYRWEGSPLHF. The CDR3 DNA sequence: TGTGCCAGCAGTTACCGGTGGGAGGGTTCACCCCTCCACTTT. J is TRBJ1-6 and V is TRBV6-5; D is uncertain. Trimming removed 2 bases at V and 9 bases at J, with 11 bases between. The CDR3 covers 14 residues. Germline V CDR1 and CDR2: MNHEY, SVGAGI.

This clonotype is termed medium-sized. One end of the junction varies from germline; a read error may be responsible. This chain's CDR3 is CASSLASGNEQFF. The CDR3 coding sequence is TGTGCTAGCAGCTTAGCGAGTGGAAATGAGCAGTTCTTC. The rearrangement joins TRBV7-7 to TRBJ2-1; D is possibly TRBD2 (5 bases). From germline, CDR1 is SSHAT and CDR2 FNYEAQ (reference sequence). This CDR3 contains 13 residues.

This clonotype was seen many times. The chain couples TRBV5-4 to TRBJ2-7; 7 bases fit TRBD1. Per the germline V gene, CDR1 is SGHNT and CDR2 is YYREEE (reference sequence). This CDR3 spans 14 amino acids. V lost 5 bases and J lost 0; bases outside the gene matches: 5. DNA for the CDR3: TGTGCCAGCAGGAAACAGGGGACCTCCTACGAGCAGTACTTC. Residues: CASRKQGTSYEQYF.